A selection of T cell receptor beta chains follows, all from one sample in a study of cytomegalovirus exposure and HLA in healthy donors. Profiled with immunoSEQ multiplex PCR; TCRdb holds only in-frame clones, not every one. Of approximately 120,000 clones listed, roughly 86% were seen once; the top ten hold approximately 2%. The sequenced material came from PBMCs. These receptors all stem from a young woman in good health and CMV-seronegative. CDR3s include the opening cysteine and the closing phenylalanine or tryptophan. A D gene is named only where the DNA matches it firmly. Clone size is shown for a subset of rows, as once, few, many or a class of expanded clone.

V gene: TRBV29-1; D gene: TRBD1; clone size: -; J gene: TRBJ2-7; CDR3 DNA: TGCAGCGTTGAGGGCCAGGGGGACTACGAGCAGTACTTC; CDR3 protein: CSVEGQGDYEQYF
V gene: TRBV4-2; D gene: -; clone size: -; J gene: TRBJ1-2; CDR3 DNA: TGTGCCAGCAGCCGATCGGCGGAGCCCTCCGGGGGCTACACCTTC; CDR3 protein: CASSRSAEPSGGYTF
V gene: TRBV23-1; D gene: TRBD1; clone size: few; J gene: TRBJ2-1; CDR3 DNA: TGCGCCAGCACCCCGGGGGGGACAGGGGACGAGCAGTTCTTC; CDR3 protein: CASTPGGTGDEQFF
V gene: TRBV4-2; D gene: TRBD2; clone size: -; J gene: TRBJ2-5; CDR3 DNA: TGTGCCAGCAGCCAAGCTGCGCGGGGGTTCCAAGAGACCCAGTACTTC; CDR3 protein: CASSQAARGFQETQYF
V gene: TRBV11-2; D gene: -; clone size: -; J gene: TRBJ1-2; CDR3 DNA: TGTGCCAGCAGCTTAGGTCTTAACTATGGCTACACCTTC; CDR3 protein: CASSLGLNYGYTF
V gene: TRBV28; D gene: TRBD1; clone size: -; J gene: TRBJ1-2; CDR3 DNA: TGTGCCAGCAGGGATGGACAGGGCCCATATGGCTACACCTTC; CDR3 protein: CASRDGQGPYGYTF
V gene: TRBV5-1; D gene: -; clone size: -; J gene: TRBJ2-1; CDR3 DNA: TGCGCCAGCAGCCCGCCCGGGCCAAGGGGAGGTGAGCAGTTCTTC; CDR3 protein: CASSPPGPRGGEQFF
V gene: TRBV29-1; D gene: -; clone size: -; J gene: TRBJ2-7; CDR3 DNA: TGCAGCGTAACAGGTTCCTCCTACGAGCAGTACTTC; CDR3 protein: CSVTGSSYEQYF
V gene: TRBV4-1; D gene: -; clone size: -; J gene: TRBJ2-3; CDR3 DNA: TGCGCCAGCAGCCACCCCGGGCGGGGGCCGCCACCAGATACGCAGTATTTT; CDR3 protein: CASSHPGRGPPPDTQYF
V gene: TRBV11-2; D gene: TRBD1; clone size: -; J gene: TRBJ1-1; CDR3 DNA: TGTGCCAGCAGCCCCGGACAGGGGGCGCGGGCTTTCTTT; CDR3 protein: CASSPGQGARAFF
V gene: TRBV7-3; D gene: TRBD1; clone size: -; J gene: TRBJ2-5; CDR3 DNA: TGTGCCAGCAGCTTCGGGACAGGGGTCCAAGAGACCCAGTACTTC; CDR3 protein: CASSFGTGVQETQYF
V gene: TRBV19; D gene: TRBD2; clone size: once; J gene: TRBJ2-3; CDR3 DNA: TGTGCCAGTTCTGTCCGGGGGGGCAGGGGTGGCACAGATACGCAGTATTTT; CDR3 protein: CASSVRGGRGGTDTQYF
V gene: TRBV27; D gene: -; clone size: -; J gene: TRBJ1-1; CDR3 DNA: TGTGCCAGCAGTTTACTGACCCGGGGGGACACTGAAGCTTTCTTT; CDR3 protein: CASSLLTRGDTEAFF
V gene: TRBV4-3; D gene: TRBD1; clone size: -; J gene: TRBJ1-2; CDR3 DNA: TGCGCCAGCAGCCAACCCGGACAGGCCTATGGCTACACCTTC; CDR3 protein: CASSQPGQAYGYTF
V gene: TRBV9; D gene: TRBD1; clone size: -; J gene: TRBJ1-1; CDR3 DNA: TGTGCCAGCAGCGGAGGGGACAGATTGAACACTGAAGCTTTCTTT; CDR3 protein: CASSGGDRLNTEAFF
V gene: TRBV6-1; D gene: TRBD1; clone size: -; J gene: TRBJ2-5; CDR3 DNA: TGTGCCATCGACCTGGACAGGGCTCAAGAGACCCAGTACTTC; CDR3 protein: CAIDLDRAQETQYF
V gene: TRBV6-1; D gene: -; clone size: -; J gene: TRBJ1-4; CDR3 DNA: TGTGCCAGCATAACCGGGAGTACTGGTAATGAAAAACTGTTTTTT; CDR3 protein: CASITGSTGNEKLFF
V gene: TRBV7-8; D gene: -; clone size: -; J gene: TRBJ1-1; CDR3 DNA: TGTGCCAGCAGCTCCGGTCCGGAACAGGGTAGAACTGAAGCTTTCTTT; CDR3 protein: CASSSGPEQGRTEAFF
V gene: TRBV5-8; D gene: -; clone size: once; J gene: TRBJ1-4; CDR3 DNA: TGTGCCAGCAGCTTGGGGGGACTGTCTAATGAAAAACTGTTTTTT; CDR3 protein: CASSLGGLSNEKLFF
V gene: TRBV13; D gene: -; clone size: -; J gene: TRBJ1-3; CDR3 DNA: TGTGCCAGCACCTCAGGGCGGTCTGGAAACACCATATATTTT; CDR3 protein: CASTSGRSGNTIYF
V gene: TRBV6-1; D gene: TRBD1; clone size: -; J gene: TRBJ1-1; CDR3 DNA: TGTGCCAGCAGTGGAGGGGGCGGACGGACTGAAGCTTTCTTT; CDR3 protein: CASSGGGGRTEAFF
V gene: TRBV7-3; D gene: -; clone size: -; J gene: TRBJ1-1; CDR3 DNA: TGTGCCAGCAGCCGACAGATTAACACTGAAGCTTTCTTT; CDR3 protein: CASSRQINTEAFF
V gene: TRBV28; D gene: TRBD2; clone size: -; J gene: TRBJ2-3; CDR3 DNA: TGTGCCAGCAGTTTGGGTAGGACTAGCGGATACACAGATACGCAGTATTTT; CDR3 protein: CASSLGRTSGYTDTQYF
V gene: TRBV18; D gene: TRBD1; clone size: -; J gene: TRBJ1-4; CDR3 DNA: TGTGCCAGCTCACCTGGGACAGGGAATGAAAAACTGTTTTTT; CDR3 protein: CASSPGTGNEKLFF
V gene: TRBV28; D gene: -; clone size: -; J gene: TRBJ1-5; CDR3 DNA: TGTGCCAGCAGTCTCCACGATTACAGGGTCAATCAGCCCCAGCATTTT; CDR3 protein: CASSLHDYRVNQPQHF
V gene: TRBV28; D gene: -; clone size: -; J gene: TRBJ2-7; CDR3 DNA: TGTGCCAGCAGTTTGGGCAGTACCTACGAGCAGTACTTC; CDR3 protein: CASSLGSTYEQYF
V gene: TRBV5-1; D gene: TRBD1; clone size: -; J gene: TRBJ2-1; CDR3 DNA: TGCGCCAGCAGCTTAGGGGGCCAATCCTACAATGAGCAGTTCTTC; CDR3 protein: CASSLGGQSYNEQFF
V gene: TRBV29-1; D gene: TRBD1; clone size: once; J gene: TRBJ1-1; CDR3 DNA: TGCAGCGTTGGGACAGGGGGATTTGAAGCTTTCTTT; CDR3 protein: CSVGTGGFEAFF
V gene: TRBV11-2; D gene: -; clone size: -; J gene: TRBJ1-4; CDR3 DNA: TGTGCCAGCAGCTTACGACAGACTAATGAAAAACTGTTTTTT; CDR3 protein: CASSLRQTNEKLFF
V gene: TRBV27; D gene: TRBD1; clone size: -; J gene: TRBJ2-3; CDR3 DNA: TGTGCCAGCAGCCACTCCACAGGGGAATTCACAGATACGCAGTATTTT; CDR3 protein: CASSHSTGEFTDTQYF
V gene: TRBV13; D gene: TRBD1; clone size: -; J gene: TRBJ1-1; CDR3 DNA: TGTGCCAGCAGCTTAGATCCGGGACAGGGGGCGCGTACTGAAGCTTTCTTT; CDR3 protein: CASSLDPGQGARTEAFF
V gene: TRBV15; D gene: TRBD1; clone size: -; J gene: TRBJ1-1; CDR3 DNA: TGTGCCACCAGCACTATAGGACAGGGGAGGGCTTTCTTT; CDR3 protein: CATSTIGQGRAFF
V gene: TRBV6-1; D gene: -; clone size: -; J gene: TRBJ2-2; CDR3 DNA: TGTGCCAGCAGACCGGGACACTTTCCCACCGGGGAGCTGTTTTTT; CDR3 protein: CASRPGHFPTGELFF
V gene: TRBV9; D gene: TRBD1; clone size: -; J gene: TRBJ2-7; CDR3 DNA: TGTGCCAGCAGCTTCAGGACAGGGGCCTACGAGCAGTACTTC; CDR3 protein: CASSFRTGAYEQYF
V gene: TRBV7-3; D gene: -; clone size: -; J gene: TRBJ1-1; CDR3 DNA: TGTGCCAGCAGCTTACAAGGGGAGAACACTGAAGCTTTCTTT; CDR3 protein: CASSLQGENTEAFF
V gene: TRBV1; D gene: -; clone size: -; J gene: TRBJ1-5; CDR3 DNA: TGCACCAGCAGCCACGCCACTTCATGGCAGCCCCAGCATTTT; CDR3 protein: CTSSHATSWQPQHF
V gene: TRBV7-3; D gene: TRBD1; clone size: -; J gene: TRBJ2-7; CDR3 DNA: TGTGCCAGCAGCTTAGCCCGGGACAGGACCTACGAGCAGTACTTC; CDR3 protein: CASSLARDRTYEQYF
V gene: TRBV7-2; D gene: TRBD1; clone size: -; J gene: TRBJ1-2; CDR3 DNA: TGTGCCAGCAGTCCAACGACAGGGGGACCCTATGGCTACACCTTC; CDR3 protein: CASSPTTGGPYGYTF
V gene: TRBV28; D gene: -; clone size: -; J gene: TRBJ1-5; CDR3 DNA: TGTGCCAGCATCAAGGGAGGGGGCAATCAGCCCCAGCATTTT; CDR3 protein: CASIKGGGNQPQHF
V gene: TRBV28; D gene: TRBD1; clone size: -; J gene: TRBJ2-5; CDR3 DNA: TGTGCCAGCAGTTTAGAGACAGGGGAGGCAGAGACCCAGTACTTC; CDR3 protein: CASSLETGEAETQYF
V gene: TRBV18; D gene: -; clone size: -; J gene: TRBJ2-5; CDR3 DNA: TGTGCCAGCTCACCACGAACGAAGGGGGAAGAGACCCAGTACTTC; CDR3 protein: CASSPRTKGEETQYF
V gene: TRBV19; D gene: TRBD1; clone size: -; J gene: TRBJ2-7; CDR3 DNA: TGTGCCAGTACCCCCGGGACAGGGTTCTACGAGCAGTACTTC; CDR3 protein: CASTPGTGFYEQYF
V gene: TRBV7-2; D gene: -; clone size: -; J gene: TRBJ2-2; CDR3 DNA: TGTGCCAGCAGCCCTTTAGCCACCGGGGAGCTGTTTTTT; CDR3 protein: CASSPLATGELFF
V gene: TRBV6-5; D gene: -; clone size: -; J gene: TRBJ1-3; CDR3 DNA: TGTGCCAGCGTATCCGCGGGGGGCACCATATATTTT; CDR3 protein: CASVSAGGTIYF
V gene: TRBV27; D gene: -; clone size: -; J gene: TRBJ2-7; CDR3 DNA: TGTGCCAGCAGGGGGGCCGAGCAGTACTTC; CDR3 protein: CASRGAEQYF
V gene: TRBV7-7; D gene: -; clone size: once; J gene: TRBJ2-3; CDR3 DNA: TGTGCCAGCAGCCCCGGATGGGCGGATACGCAGTATTTT; CDR3 protein: CASSPGWADTQYF
V gene: TRBV6-5; D gene: TRBD1; clone size: -; J gene: TRBJ2-7; CDR3 DNA: TGTGCCAGCAGTTATTCAGGACAGGGGGTACACGACGAGCAGTACTTC; CDR3 protein: CASSYSGQGVHDEQYF
V gene: TRBV30; D gene: TRBD1; clone size: -; J gene: TRBJ1-3; CDR3 DNA: TGTGCCTGGAGTGGGACAGGGGGGCCGCTGAGCTCTGGAAACACCATATATTTT; CDR3 protein: CAWSGTGGPLSSGNTIYF
V gene: TRBV28; D gene: TRBD2; clone size: -; J gene: TRBJ2-3; CDR3 DNA: TGTGCCAGCCCCCCACTTAGCGGGACCAGCACAGATACGCAGTATTTT; CDR3 protein: CASPPLSGTSTDTQYF
V gene: TRBV7-6; D gene: TRBD1; clone size: once; J gene: TRBJ1-1; CDR3 DNA: TGTGCCAGCAGCTTAGCGGGACAGGGGGCTGGTGAAGCTTTCTTT; CDR3 protein: CASSLAGQGAGEAFF
V gene: TRBV9; D gene: TRBD1; clone size: -; J gene: TRBJ1-2; CDR3 DNA: TGTGCCAGCGCTGGGACAGGCTATGGCTACACCTTC; CDR3 protein: CASAGTGYGYTF
V gene: TRBV27; D gene: -; clone size: -; J gene: TRBJ2-5; CDR3 DNA: TGTGCCAGCTCGCCCGCCAGGGGTAGGGAGACCCAGTACTTC; CDR3 protein: CASSPARGRETQYF